These 27 T cell receptor beta chains came from one sample sequenced in a study of OX40 agonist ivuxolimab in advanced cancers. The data were produced by immunoSEQ multiplex PCR, yet TCRdb's version contains in-frame clones alone and is incomplete. The table includes tens of thousands of clones, about four fifths detected once. The material was CD4+ or CD8+ T cells sorted from blood, obtained in a trial of the OX40 agonist ivuxolimab. The receptors come from an adult with an advanced solid tumor such as melanoma, head and neck, liver or kidney cancer.

The chain recombines TRBV2 with TRBJ2-5, with 7 bases matching TRBD1. Trimming cost V 7 bases and J 3 bases; bases outside gene matches: 5. Germline V gives CDR1 SNHLY, CDR2 FYNNEI. The CDR3 extends over 13 amino acids. The CDR3 DNA follows: TGTGCCAGCAACCTGGACAGGAAAGAGACCCAGTACTTC. Its translation is CASNLDRKETQYF.

The V call is TRBV5-4, the J call TRBJ1-1; D gene uncertain. Germline-derived CDR1 and CDR2 are SGHNT and YYREEE (reference sequence). The CDR3 sequence is 14 residues long. The V end was cut by 1 base, the J end by 2 bases, with 9 bases between. CDR3 amino acids: CASSLSSVNTEAFF. CDR3 sequence (DNA): TGTGCCAGCAGCTTGTCATCGGTCAACACTGAAGCTTTCTTT.

The V call is TRBV7-9, the J call TRBJ1-2; a possible D gene is TRBD1 (5 bases). V was pared by 0 bases and J by 4 bases, with 15 bases between. The length of the CDR3 is 16 residues. Per germline, CDR1 SEHNR and CDR2 FQNEAQ (reference sequence). The CDR3 is CASSLASADGAYGYTF. The DNA of the CDR3 is TGTGCCAGCAGCTTAGCGAGCGCGGACGGGGCCTATGGCTACACCTTC.

This clone was seen only a few times. This rearrangement joins TRBV27 to TRBJ2-5, with D possibly matching TRBD2 (5 bases). This CDR3 region has 13 residues. Germline assignment: CDR1 MNHEY and CDR2 SMNVEV (reference sequence). V lost 5 bases to trimming and J lost 5 bases, with 12 bases between them. The CDR3 protein is CASSRTGMETQYF. The CDR3 nucleotides are TGTGCCAGCAGTCGAACCGGGATGGAGACCCAGTACTTC.

V is TRBV7-6 and J is TRBJ1-2, with 7 bases aligning to TRBD1. The CDR3 consists of 13 residues. Germline lookup yields CDR1 SGHVS and CDR2 FNYEAQ. V gave up 4 bases and J gave up 4 bases; unmatched junction bases: 3. This CDR3 reads CASSSQGTYGYTF. The CDR3 DNA reads TGTGCCAGCAGCTCACAGGGGACCTATGGCTACACCTTC.

The chain employs TRBV30 and TRBJ1-1; D unclear. The CDR3 has 11 residues. The V and J ends lost 0 bases and 8 bases respectively, with 7 bases between them. Germline V gene sequence: CDR1 GTSNPN, CDR2 SVGIG (reference sequence). CDR3 protein: CAWSVLAEAFF. DNA for the CDR3: TGTGCCTGGAGTGTACTGGCAGAAGCTTTCTTT.

J is TRBJ2-7 and V is TRBV11-3; D is uncertain. The V gene's germline CDR1 is SGHNT and CDR2 YENEEA. This CDR3 comprises 13 residues. V was clipped by 2 bases and J by 4 bases, with 9 bases between them. DNA for the CDR3: TGTGCCAGCAGCTTATATCAGTATTACGAGCAGTACTTC. This codes for CASSLYQYYEQYF.

The rearrangement uses TRBV4-2 and TRBJ1-1, with 12 bases matching TRBD1. V shed 1 base, J shed 2 bases, and the junction held 8 bases outside the gene matches. This CDR3 spans 18 amino acids. Germline V CDR1 and CDR2: LGHNA, YNFKEQ. The CDR3 sequence is CASSQVGQGAFKNTEAFF. CDR3 nucleotide sequence: TGTGCCAGCAGCCAAGTGGGACAGGGGGCGTTCAAAAACACTGAAGCTTTCTTT.

The chain uses TRBV5-1 and TRBJ2-1; 11 nucleotides match TRBD2. CDR3 size: 17 residues. V lost 0 bases to trimming and J lost 8 bases; unmatched junction nucleotides: 10. Germline V gene sequence: CDR1 SGHRS, CDR2 YFSETQ. The CDR3 protein is CASSLASSGGLGDEQFF. Written as DNA, the CDR3 is TGCGCCAGCAGCTTGGCGTCTAGCGGGGGGTTAGGGGATGAGCAGTTCTTC.

The chain joins TRBV7-2 to TRBJ2-7; 8 nucleotides agree with TRBD2. Germline values: CDR1 SGHTA, CDR2 FQGNSA. V trimming: 1 base; J trimming: 6 bases; junction bases outside the gene matches: 8. The CDR3 length is 15 residues. The DNA of the CDR3 is TGTGCCAGCAGCTTAGATGGCGGGGGGAAACGCGAGCAGTACTTC. It specifies CASSLDGGGKREQYF. Complete variable domain (other parts from reference TRBV7-2 and TRBJ2-7): GAGVSQSPSNKVTEKGKDVELRCDPISGHTALYWYRQSLGQGLEFLIYFQGNSAPDKSGLPSDRFSAERTGGSVSTLTIQRTQQEDSAVYLCASSLDGGGKREQYFGPGTRLTVT.

This rearrangement joins TRBV7-3 to TRBJ2-3, with TRBD1 identical over 7 bases. V dropped 3 bases and J dropped 0; count of bases not matched to a gene: 6. Germline CDR1 reads SGHTA; CDR2 reads FQGTGA. The CDR3 contains 16 residues. DNA of the CDR3: TGTGCCAGCAGCTTGACTCGGGACAGTAGCACAGATACGCAGTATTTT. Translating gives CASSLTRDSSTDTQYF. Based on the CDR3 plus reference TRBV7-3 and TRBJ2-3, the full variable domain is GAGVSQTPSNKVTEKGKYVELRCDPISGHTALYWYRQSLGQGPEFLIYFQGTGAADDSGLPNDRFFAVRPEGSVSTLKIQRTERGDSAVYLCASSLTRDSSTDTQYFGPGTRLTVL.

This chain joins TRBV5-3 and TRBJ2-1; TRBD1 matches 7 bases. TRBV5-3 is classed as an ORF, of uncertain function. V lost 5 bases and J lost 2; bases outside the gene matches: 10. This CDR3 has 16 residues. DNA for the CDR3: TGTGCCAGAAGTAGTATCCGGACAGGTACCTACAATGAGCAGTTCTTC. Its protein is CARSSIRTGTYNEQFF.

The chain recombines TRBV4-3 with TRBJ1-2, with D uncertain. This CDR3 spans 14 amino acids. The germline V and J ends were trimmed by 3 bases and 3 bases, with 11 bases remaining between them. Germline V gene lookup returns CDR1 LGHNA and CDR2 YSLEER. The CDR3 region has the DNA TGCGCCAGCAGCCATATAAATGTGGACTATGGCTACACCTTC. Protein product: CASSHINVDYGYTF.

The chain couples TRBV5-1 to TRBJ2-1; D perhaps matches TRBD1 (6 bases). The CDR3 has 15 residues. V lost 1 base, J lost 7 bases, and 15 bases lay in between. CDR1 and CDR2 (germline): SGHRS, YFSETQ. CDR3 residues: CASSLSGQTVNEQFF. The CDR3 DNA sequence: TGCGCCAGCAGCTTGAGCGGACAGACGGTGAATGAGCAGTTCTTC.

The chain couples TRBV4-2 to TRBJ1-2; no definite D call. Per the germline V gene, CDR1 is LGHNA and CDR2 is YNFKEQ. Deletions cut 11 bases from V and 2 bases from J, with 27 bases between. The CDR3 has 17 residues. CDR3 sequence reads: CASSLRRDGGKNYGYTF. The CDR3 DNA follows: TGTGCCTCCAGCTTACGACGTGACGGAGGGAAGAACTATGGCTACACCTTC.

The chain combines TRBV19 with TRBJ2-1, with 9 bases that match TRBD2. J gave up 5 bases and V 3 bases, and 5 bases lay outside the gene matches. This CDR3 has 15 residues. Germline V lookup: CDR1 LNHDA, CDR2 SQIVND (reference sequence). DNA of the CDR3: TGTGCCAGTAGTATCTGGGCGGGGGGGCACAATGAGCAGTTCTTC. Protein: CASSIWAGGHNEQFF. Full variable domain (missing parts from reference TRBV19 and TRBJ2-1): DGGITQSPKYLFRKEGQNVTLSCEQNLNHDAMYWYRQDPGQGLRLIYYSQIVNDFQKGDIAEGYSVSREKKESFPLTVTSAQKNPTAFYLCASSIWAGGHNEQFFGPGTRLTVL.

The table lists this clone with a count of one. The J gene is TRBJ2-4, the V gene TRBV18; 7 nucleotides agree with TRBD1. The CDR3 is made up of 13 amino acids. Germline V gene data show CDR1 as KGHSH and CDR2 as LQKENI. V dropped 6 bases and J dropped 8; count of bases not matched to a gene: 7. DNA for the CDR3: TGTGCCAGCTCCACTGACAGGGAAGACATTCAGTACTTC. Its protein is CASSTDREDIQYF.

V and J are TRBV28 and TRBJ1-5; a possible D gene is TRBD1 (5 bases). V lost 3 bases and J 7 bases, leaving 10 bases between the germline ends. In germline, CDR1 is MDHEN, CDR2 SYDVKM. The CDR3 loop spans 13 amino acids. The CDR3 sequence is CASSFRGIQPQHF. CDR3 in DNA: TGTGCCAGCAGTTTCCGGGGGATACAGCCCCAGCATTTT.

This chain joins TRBV5-1 and TRBJ2-1; TRBD2 agrees at 15 bases. Losses at the gene ends were 5 bases for V and 8 bases for J; bases not matched to a gene: 11. CDR1 and CDR2 (germline): SGHRS, YFSETQ. This CDR3 has 17 residues. The CDR3 loop is CASRQGLAGGPIDEQFF. The CDR3 nucleotides are TGCGCCAGCAGACAAGGACTAGCGGGAGGGCCTATCGATGAGCAGTTCTTC.

This clone was recorded only once. This chain connects TRBV7-3 to TRBJ2-2; no definite D call. The CDR3 sequence is 15 residues long. V was cut by 5 bases and J by 5 bases, with 15 bases left in between. CDR1 is SGHTA and CDR2 is FQGTGA in the germline V gene. The DNA for the CDR3 is TGTGCCAGCAGCCCTAAAGGAAGTCAAACCGGGGAGCTGTTTTTT. The encoded protein is CASSPKGSQTGELFF. Full variable domain (missing parts from reference TRBV7-3 and TRBJ2-2): GAGVSQTPSNKVTEKGKYVELRCDPISGHTALYWYRQSLGQGPEFLIYFQGTGAADDSGLPNDRFFAVRPEGSVSTLKIQRTERGDSAVYLCASSPKGSQTGELFFGEGSRLTVL.

This chain's CDR3 is CASSNRDSSYEQYF. The CDR3 DNA follows: TGTGCCAGCAGCAACCGGGACAGCTCCTACGAGCAGTACTTC. This chain uses TRBV7-8 with TRBJ2-7; 7 nucleotides align to TRBD1. This CDR3 region has 14 residues. J lost 0 bases, V lost 5 bases, and 4 bases had no gene match. Germline V lookup: CDR1 SGHVS, CDR2 FQNEAQ.

The rearrangement joins TRBV5-4 to TRBJ2-7; tentatively, D is TRBD1 (6 bases). Germline V lookup: CDR1 SGHNT, CDR2 YYREEE (reference sequence). The V and J ends lost 4 bases and 7 bases respectively, with 15 bases between them. CDR3 length: 13 residues. The CDR3 region has the DNA TGTGCCAGCAGCCCACAGGGATTCCAAGAGCAGTACTTC. Protein sequence: CASSPQGFQEQYF.

The chain employs TRBV9 and TRBJ2-5, with D perhaps TRBD2 (6 bases). CDR1 SGDLS and CDR2 YYNGEE come from the germline V gene. CDR3 length equals 14 residues. The V gene lost 1 base and the J gene lost 5 bases, with 12 bases spanning the gap. CDR3: CASSVTLGGETQYF. The CDR3 nucleotides read TGTGCCAGCAGCGTAACCCTCGGAGGGGAGACCCAGTACTTC. Combining the CDR3 with reference TRBV9 and TRBJ2-5 gives the whole variable domain DSGVTQTPKHLITATGQRVTLRCSPRSGDLSVYWYQQSLDQGLQFLIQYYNGEERAKGNILERFSAQQFPDLHSELNLSSLELGDSALYFCASSVTLGGETQYFGPGTRLLVL.

The chain couples TRBV5-1 to TRBJ2-6; 9 nucleotides match TRBD1. The CDR3 sequence is 15 residues long. Losses at the gene ends were 7 bases for V and 0 bases for J; bases not matched to a gene: 2. Germline V gives CDR1 SGHRS, CDR2 YFSETQ. CDR3 in DNA: TGCGCCAGCCGGGACAGGGACTCTGGGGCCAACGTCCTGACTTTC. Protein product: CASRDRDSGANVLTF.

V is TRBV5-1 and J is TRBJ1-1; weak D call: TRBD1 (5 bases). V lost 0 bases and J 4 bases, leaving 16 bases between the germline ends. Germline assignment: CDR1 SGHRS and CDR2 YFSETQ. The CDR3 has 16 residues. The CDR3 coding sequence is TGCGCCAGCAGCTTGGAACCCCAGGGTACGGGCACTGAAGCTTTCTTT. It specifies CASSLEPQGTGTEAFF.

The chain has TRBV7-9 and TRBJ2-5, with D uncertain. This CDR3 is 14 amino acids long. Germline V gene lookup returns CDR1 SEHNR and CDR2 FQNEAQ (reference sequence). Trimming took 1 base from V and 1 from J, leaving 7 bases between them. The CDR3 nucleotides read TGTGCCAGCAGCTTAGACAGACTCCAAGAGACCCAGTACTTC. It specifies CASSLDRLQETQYF.

This chain joins TRBV5-8 and TRBJ1-1; the D gene is possibly TRBD1 (5 bases). The length of the CDR3 is 13 residues. V lost 0 bases and J 6 bases, leaving 9 bases between the germline ends. Germline assignment: CDR1 SGHTS and CDR2 YDEGEE. The CDR3 is CASSLVWGSEAFF. The DNA of the CDR3 is TGTGCCAGCAGCTTGGTGTGGGGGTCTGAAGCTTTCTTT.